The source of this TCR beta chain is a study of blood T cell repertoires in COVID-19. About the study: Samples taken during acute and convalescent COVID-19 were collected in the United States, Italy and Spain.

Clinical histories supplied by participants themselves formed the basis of cohort assignment. TCRdb's copy holds only in-frame clones and misses some; the assay was immunoSEQ multiplex PCR. The profile covers approximately 250,000 clones, with about 82% appearing a single time and about 9.3% taken by the ten largest. Sequenced: PBMCs or T cells enriched from blood (not recorded which). The clonotype was recovered from a woman aged 50 to 60 with acute COVID-19.

The CDR3 reads CASSKYPGRGNYGYTF. CDR3 coding DNA: TGTGCCAGCAGCAAATACCCTGGTCGGGGGAACTATGGCTACACCTTC. The chain carries TRBV21-1 and TRBJ1-2. TRBV21-1 is listed as a pseudogene. The CDR3 length is 16 residues.